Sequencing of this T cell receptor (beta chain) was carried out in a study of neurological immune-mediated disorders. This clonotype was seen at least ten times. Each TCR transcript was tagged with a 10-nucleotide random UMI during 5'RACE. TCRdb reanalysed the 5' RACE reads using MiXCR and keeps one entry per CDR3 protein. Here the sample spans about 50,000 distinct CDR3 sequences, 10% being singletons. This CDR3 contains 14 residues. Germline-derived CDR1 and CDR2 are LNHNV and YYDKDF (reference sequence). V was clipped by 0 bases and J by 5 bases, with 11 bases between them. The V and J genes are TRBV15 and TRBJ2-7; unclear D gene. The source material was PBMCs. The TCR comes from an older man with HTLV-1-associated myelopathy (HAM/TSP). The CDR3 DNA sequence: TGTGCCACCAGCAGAGATCTGGTAACAAACGAGCAGTACTTC. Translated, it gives CATSRDLVTNEQYF.